These 24 T cell receptor beta chains were sequenced from one sample in a study of T cells after yellow fever vaccination. TCRdb analysed the 5' RACE reads with MiXCR anew, one entry per CDR3 protein. The sample records over 110,000 distinct CDR3 sequences, roughly 8.2% being singletons. The sequencing used CD4+ T cells sorted from PBMCs, collected 5 days after the yellow fever booster vaccination. The receptors were sampled from a man aged 30 to 39 who received the YFV17D yellow fever vaccine.

This clonotype was seen repeatedly, ten times or more. This chain connects TRBV10-1 to TRBJ2-3; D remains ambiguous. Germline CDR1 reads WNHNN; CDR2 reads SYGVQD (reference sequence). This CDR3 is 13 amino acids long. Trimming removed 2 bases from V and 2 bases from J, with 5 bases in between. DNA of the CDR3: TGCGCCAGCAGTGAGAATCCCACAGATACGCAGTATTTT. Its protein product is CASSENPTDTQYF.

This clonotype was seen repeatedly, ten times or more. The chain is built from TRBV29-1 and TRBJ2-1; TRBD1 is a possible D gene (6 bases). Germline V gene lookup returns CDR1 SQVTM and CDR2 ANQGSEA. The CDR3 consists of 15 residues. Trimming took off 5 bases at V and 10 bases at J, with 24 bases between the two ends. This chain's CDR3 is CSVQVPPGARREQFF. The CDR3 coding sequence is TGCAGCGTTCAAGTACCACCAGGGGCCCGCAGGGAGCAGTTCTTC.

This clonotype was recorded at least ten times. The rearrangement uses TRBV7-2 and TRBJ2-3, with D maybe TRBD2 (5 bases). CDR1 is SGHTA and CDR2 is FQGNSA in the germline V gene. The CDR3 covers 16 residues. V shed 5 bases and J shed 7 bases, with 22 bases lying between them. CDR3 sequence reads: CASSPEVRILGHTQYF. The CDR3 DNA reads as TGTGCCAGCAGCCCGGAGGTCCGGATCCTCGGGCATACGCAGTATTTT.

DNA for the CDR3: TGCAGTGCTAGAGTGGCTAGCGGGAGGGTATTGCATGAGCAGTTCTTC. It yields the protein CSARVASGRVLHEQFF. The chain is built from TRBV20-1 and TRBJ2-1, with 12 bases that match TRBD2. V lost 1 base and J lost 8; bases outside the gene matches: 9. The germline gives CDR1 DFQATT, CDR2 SNEGSKA (reference sequence). The CDR3 has 16 residues.

CDR3 bases: TGTGCCAGCAGCTCGACTAGCGGGAGCACAGATACGCAGTATTTT. Protein product: CASSSTSGSTDTQYF. The J gene is TRBJ2-3, the V gene TRBV3-1; 10 nucleotides agree with TRBD2. Germline V CDR1 and CDR2: LGHDT, YNNKEL (reference sequence). V shed 5 bases and J 0 bases; nucleotides not matched to a gene: 2. The CDR3 totals 15 residues.

This clonotype was observed at least ten times. The conserved phenylalanine or tryptophan is not found at the CDR3 terminus, so this likely reflects a read error. The limits of the CDR3 on the DNA are not certain, so only TCRdb's listed CDR3 is given. The J gene is TRBJ2-1, the V gene TRBV24-1. CDR1 is KGHDR, CDR2 SFDVKD, per germline. The CDR3 is 8 residues long, ends included. CDR3 amino acids: CATWLTWS.

There are a few counts of this clonotype. The V and J genes are TRBV5-4 and TRBJ2-5, with a weak D call TRBD1 (5 bases). Trimming pared 4 bases from V and 1 base from J, leaving 11 bases between. The CDR3 extends over 14 amino acids. CDR1 SGHNT and CDR2 YYREEE come from the germline V gene (reference sequence). The CDR3 region has the DNA TGTGCCAGCAGCGCTCAAGGGGTCCAAGAGACCCAGTACTTC. Encoded protein: CASSAQGVQETQYF. Variable domain in full (rest from reference TRBV5-4 and TRBJ2-5): ETGVTQSPTHLIKTRGQQVTLRCSSQSGHNTVSWYQQALGQGPQFIFQYYREEENGRGNFPPRFSGLQFPNYSSELNVNALELDDSALYLCASSAQGVQETQYFGPGTRLLVL.

This clonotype occurred many times. V usage is TRBV5-1 and J usage is TRBJ2-7; tentative D call: TRBD1 (6 bases). From germline, CDR1 is SGHRS and CDR2 YFSETQ. CDR3 length: 13 residues. V lost 8 bases and J 2 bases, leaving 14 bases between the germline ends. The chain's CDR3 is CASCRDKPYEQYF. The CDR3, as DNA: TGCGCCAGTTGCCGGGACAAGCCCTACGAGCAGTACTTC. Full variable domain (outside the CDR3, taken from reference TRBV5-1 and TRBJ2-7): KAGVTQTPRYLIKTRGQQVTLSCSPISGHRSVSWYQQTPGQGLQFLFEYFSETQRNKGNFPGRFSGRQFSNSRSEMNVSTLELGDSALYLCASCRDKPYEQYFGPGTRLTVT.

This clonotype was seen a few times. This chain links TRBV9 with TRBJ2-5; possibly TRBD1 for D (6 bases). The CDR3 is 15 residues long. CDR1 and CDR2 (germline): SGDLS, YYNGEE. Deletions cut 0 bases from V and 5 bases from J, with 14 bases between. CDR3 loop: CASSVGYRQGETQYF. For the CDR3, the DNA is TGTGCCAGCAGCGTAGGGTACAGGCAGGGGGAGACCCAGTACTTC.

Turning to this clonotype: Sequence at one end of the junction differs from germline and may be a read error. The chain is built from TRBV20-1 and TRBJ2-3, with TRBD2 identical over 7 bases. The CDR3 is 15 amino acids. Per germline, CDR1 DFQATT and CDR2 SNEGSKA (reference sequence). The CDR3 DNA reads as TGCTGTGCTAGTTGGCGGGAGATCAGCACAGATACGCAGTATTTT. It translates to CCASWREISTDTQYF.

At least ten counts were recorded for this clonotype. The V and J genes are TRBV4-3 and TRBJ1-5; 7 nucleotides match TRBD1. CDR3 length: 15 residues. With V trimmed by 0 bases and J by 5 bases, 4 bases remained unmatched. CDR1 and CDR2 from the germline V gene are LGHNA and YSLEER. The CDR3 is CASSQERGLYQPQHF. DNA for the CDR3: TGCGCCAGCAGCCAAGAGAGGGGGCTCTATCAGCCCCAGCATTTT.

Many counts were recorded for this clonotype. The chain carries TRBV9 and TRBJ1-2; no firm D call. V was shortened by 4 bases and J by 3 bases, with 13 bases between the two germline ends. The CDR3 covers 14 residues. From germline, CDR1 is SGDLS and CDR2 YYNGEE. The DNA for the CDR3 is TGTGCCAGCAGCCCACAGCAGGTGGACTATGGCTACACCTTC. Encoded protein: CASSPQQVDYGYTF.

As concerns this clonotype: The junction shows a germline mismatch at one end, possibly a read error. The rearrangement links TRBV27 to TRBJ2-2, with TRBD1 matching 11 bases. CDR3 length equals 17 residues. Germline-derived CDR1 and CDR2 are MNHEY and SMNVEV (reference sequence). The CDR3 sequence is CASSFLGQGAPHRGAVF. The DNA of the CDR3 is TGTGCCAGCAGTTTTCTCGGACAGGGGGCGCCCCACCGGGGAGCTGTTTTT.

The table lists this clonotype with many counts. The chain links TRBV12-3 or TRBV12-4 to TRBJ2-2; 10 bases fit TRBD1. Unmatched junction bases numbered 8, after V lost 7 bases and J lost 6 bases. The CDR3 sequence is 15 residues long. CDR3 coding DNA: TGTGCCAGCACCTCAGGACAGGGGGGAGCCGGGGAGCTGTTTTTT. Its translation is CASTSGQGGAGELFF.

This clonotype was seen ten or more times. The chain is built from TRBV2 and TRBJ1-1, with D hard to call. CDR3 length: 14 amino acids. Trimming shortened V by 4 bases and J by 7 bases, and 16 bases separated the two germline ends. From germline, CDR1 is SNHLY and CDR2 FYNNEI. The CDR3 protein is CASSVKRLEGEAFF. Here the CDR3 DNA reads TGTGCCAGCAGTGTAAAACGGCTCGAGGGTGAAGCTTTCTTT.

This clonotype was observed at least ten times. The gene calls are TRBV7-6 and TRBJ2-1, with TRBD1 matching over 8 bases. The ends lost 5 bases at V and 3 bases at J; junction bases unmatched: 3. Germline V gene data show CDR1 as SGHVS and CDR2 as FNYEAQ. The CDR3 is made up of 14 amino acids. The CDR3 loop is CASSATGVYNEQFF. The DNA for the CDR3 is TGTGCCAGCAGCGCGACAGGGGTCTACAATGAGCAGTTCTTC.

This clonotype was counted only a few times. This chain links TRBV20-1 with TRBJ2-3; 9 bases are a match to TRBD2. J lost 5 bases, V lost 2 bases, and 8 bases had no gene match. The CDR3 totals 15 residues. Germline V CDR1 and CDR2: DFQATT, SNEGSKA (reference sequence). In DNA, the CDR3 is TGCAGTGCTAGACTTCCTAGCGGGACGGGAGATACGCAGTATTTT. Translating gives CSARLPSGTGDTQYF.

This clonotype was counted ten times or more. The chain uses TRBV29-1 and TRBJ2-1; possible D gene TRBD1, 5 bases. This CDR3 spans 12 amino acids. With 1 base removed from V and 8 bases from J, the gap between germline ends came to 9 bases. Germline loops: CDR1 SQVTM, CDR2 ANQGSEA. Here the CDR3 DNA reads TGCAGCGTTGAAGGTAGGGGCGATGAGCAGTTCTTC. It yields the protein CSVEGRGDEQFF.

At least ten counts were recorded for this clonotype. The rearrangement links TRBV5-1 to TRBJ1-1; D not certain. This CDR3 contains 12 residues. From germline, CDR1 is SGHRS and CDR2 YFSETQ. V was trimmed by 4 bases and J by 4 bases, leaving 8 bases between them. CDR3 residues: CASSQLGTEAFF. CDR3 sequence (DNA): TGCGCCAGCAGCCAATTGGGCACTGAAGCTTTCTTT.

The rearrangement uses TRBV28 and TRBJ2-2; D may be TRBD1 or TRBD2 (5 bases each). Germline-derived CDR1 and CDR2 are MDHEN and SYDVKM. The CDR3 runs to 13 residues. Trimming left V 10 bases short and J 0 bases short, with 9 bases between. The CDR3: CATEGPNTGELFF. CDR3 in DNA: TGTGCCACCGAGGGACCGAACACCGGGGAGCTGTTTTTT.

This clonotype was seen many times. The chain joins TRBV5-1 to TRBJ2-7; 12 bases align to TRBD1. Unmatched junction bases numbered 14, after V lost 4 bases and J lost 3 bases. The CDR3 runs to 18 residues. From germline, CDR1 is SGHRS and CDR2 YFSETQ. The CDR3 sequence: CASSVQDPGQGAIYEQYF. Written as DNA, the CDR3 is TGCGCCAGCAGCGTGCAAGACCCGGGACAGGGGGCCATCTACGAGCAGTACTTC.

The rearrangement uses TRBV12-3 or TRBV12-4 and TRBJ2-4; the D call may be TRBD1 or TRBD2 (6 bases each). The CDR3 extends over 18 amino acids. V was shortened by 3 bases and J by 0 bases, with 18 bases between the two germline ends. CDR3 amino acids: CASSFLGGTKLAKNIQYF. The DNA for the CDR3 is TGTGCCAGCAGTTTTCTTGGGGGGACAAAGCTAGCCAAAAACATTCAGTACTTC.

This clonotype was observed at least ten times. The V and J genes are TRBV6-5 and TRBJ2-6; D is unclear. Looked up from germline, CDR1 is MNHEY and CDR2 is SVGAGI. V shed 0 bases and J shed 0 bases, with 6 bases lying between them. The CDR3 has 16 residues. The CDR3 bases are TGTGCCAGCAGTTACTCGAAGCTCTCTGGGGCCAACGTCCTGACTTTC. Protein: CASSYSKLSGANVLTF.

This clonotype was recorded many times. J is TRBJ2-5 and V is TRBV5-1; D is possibly TRBD1 or TRBD2 (5 bases each). From germline, CDR1 is SGHRS and CDR2 YFSETQ. With 4 bases removed from V and 2 bases from J, the gap between germline ends came to 18 bases. This CDR3 region has 16 residues. CDR3 sequence reads: CASSQGAGPHQETQYF. CDR3 DNA sequence: TGCGCCAGCAGCCAAGGGGCGGGCCCACATCAAGAGACCCAGTACTTC.